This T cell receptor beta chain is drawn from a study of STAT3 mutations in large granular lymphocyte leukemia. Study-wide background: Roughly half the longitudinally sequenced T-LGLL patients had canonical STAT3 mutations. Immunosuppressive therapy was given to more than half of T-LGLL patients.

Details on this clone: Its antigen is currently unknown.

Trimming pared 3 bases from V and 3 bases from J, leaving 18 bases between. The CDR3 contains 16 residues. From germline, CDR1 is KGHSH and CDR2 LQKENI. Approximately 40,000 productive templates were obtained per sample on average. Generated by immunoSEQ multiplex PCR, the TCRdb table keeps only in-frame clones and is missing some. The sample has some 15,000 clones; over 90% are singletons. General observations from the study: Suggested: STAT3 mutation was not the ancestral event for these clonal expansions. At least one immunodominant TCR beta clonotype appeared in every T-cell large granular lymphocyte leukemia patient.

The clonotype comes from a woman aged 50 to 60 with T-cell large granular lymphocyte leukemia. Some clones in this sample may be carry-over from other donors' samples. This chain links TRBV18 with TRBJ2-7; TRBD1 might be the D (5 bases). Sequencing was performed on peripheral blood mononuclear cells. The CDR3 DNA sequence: TGTGCCAGCTCACCTCTCTCTTGGGGCCCCGACTACGAGCAGTACTTC. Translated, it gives CASSPLSWGPDYEQYF.